Included here is one T cell receptor beta chain sequence, with context. The data originate from a study of blood T cells in healthy people across ages. A J-beta primer mix and a sample-barcoded 5' primer were used in a second PCR of about 6 to 12 cycles. MiXCR, run by TCRdb on the 5' RACE reads, gives a single entry per CDR3 protein. The sample holds under 1,000,000 distinct CDR3 sequences, around 45% seen once. The origin of this receptor is a man of 80 years or more in good health. The specimen sequenced was blood.

In DNA form, the CDR3 reads TGCAGTGCTAGAGGACAGGTTAGCTCCTACAATGAGCAGTTCTTC. The encoded protein is CSARGQVSSYNEQFF. The rearrangement links TRBV20-1 to TRBJ2-1; TRBD1 might be the D (6 bases). CDR1 is DFQATT, CDR2 SNEGSKA, per germline (reference sequence). V was cut by 1 base and J by 0 bases, with 10 bases left in between. This CDR3 comprises 15 residues.